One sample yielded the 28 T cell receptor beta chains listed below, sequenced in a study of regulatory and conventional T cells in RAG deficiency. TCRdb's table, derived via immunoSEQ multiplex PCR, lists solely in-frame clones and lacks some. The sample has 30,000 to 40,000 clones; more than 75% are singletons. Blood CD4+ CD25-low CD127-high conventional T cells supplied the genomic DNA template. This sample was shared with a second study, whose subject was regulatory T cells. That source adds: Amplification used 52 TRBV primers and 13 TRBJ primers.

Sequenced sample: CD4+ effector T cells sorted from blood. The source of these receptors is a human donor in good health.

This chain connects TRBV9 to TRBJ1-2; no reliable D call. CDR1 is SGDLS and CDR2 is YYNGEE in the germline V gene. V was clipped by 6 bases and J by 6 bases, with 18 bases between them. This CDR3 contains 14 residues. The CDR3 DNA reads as TGTGCCAGCAAATCTCTAGTGGGGAATGATGGCTACACCTTC. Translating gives CASKSLVGNDGYTF.

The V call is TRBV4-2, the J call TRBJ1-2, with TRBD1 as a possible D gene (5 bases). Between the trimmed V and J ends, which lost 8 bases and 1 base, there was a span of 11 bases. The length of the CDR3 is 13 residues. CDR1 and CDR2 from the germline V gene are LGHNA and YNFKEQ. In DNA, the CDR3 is TGTGCCAGCTCAGGGACCCTTAACTATGGCTACACCTTC. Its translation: CASSGTLNYGYTF.

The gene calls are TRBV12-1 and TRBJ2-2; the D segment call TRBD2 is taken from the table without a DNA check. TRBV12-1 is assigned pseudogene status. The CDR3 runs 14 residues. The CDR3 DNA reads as TGTGCCAGCAGGGTAGCGGGGAAGGGCGGGGAGCTGTTTTTT. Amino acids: CASRVAGKGGELFF.

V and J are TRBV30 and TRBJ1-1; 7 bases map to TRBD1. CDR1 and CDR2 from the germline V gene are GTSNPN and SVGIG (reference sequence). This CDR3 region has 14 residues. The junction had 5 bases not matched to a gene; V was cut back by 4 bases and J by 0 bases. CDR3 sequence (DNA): TGTGCCTGGACCAGTACAGGGGTGAACACTGAAGCTTTCTTT. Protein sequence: CAWTSTGVNTEAFF.

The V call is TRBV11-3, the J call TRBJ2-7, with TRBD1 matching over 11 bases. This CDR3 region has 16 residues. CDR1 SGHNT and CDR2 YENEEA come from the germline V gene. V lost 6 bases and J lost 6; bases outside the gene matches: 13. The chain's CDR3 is CASSKGAGQGALEQYF. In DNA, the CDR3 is TGTGCCAGCAGTAAAGGGGCAGGACAGGGGGCTCTCGAGCAGTACTTC.

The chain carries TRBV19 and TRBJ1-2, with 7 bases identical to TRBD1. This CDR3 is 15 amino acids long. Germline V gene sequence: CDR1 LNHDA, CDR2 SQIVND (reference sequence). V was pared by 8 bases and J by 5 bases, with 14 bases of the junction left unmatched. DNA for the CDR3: TGTGCCAGTCGCCAGGGGGGTTGGGGCATATATGGCTACACCTTC. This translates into CASRQGGWGIYGYTF.

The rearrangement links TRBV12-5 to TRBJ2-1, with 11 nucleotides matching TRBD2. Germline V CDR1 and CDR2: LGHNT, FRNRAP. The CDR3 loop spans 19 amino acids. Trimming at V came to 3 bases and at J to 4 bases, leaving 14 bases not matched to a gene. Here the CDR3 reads CASGFPTSTSGDTYNEQFF. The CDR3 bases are TGTGCTAGTGGTTTCCCCACCTCGACTAGCGGGGATACTTACAATGAGCAGTTCTTC. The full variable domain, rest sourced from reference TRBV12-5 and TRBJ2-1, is DARVTQTPRHKVTEMGQEVTMRCQPILGHNTVFWYRQTMMQGLELLAYFRNRAPLDDSGMPKDRFSAEMPDATLATLKIQPSEPRDSAVYFCASGFPTSTSGDTYNEQFFGPGTRLTVL.

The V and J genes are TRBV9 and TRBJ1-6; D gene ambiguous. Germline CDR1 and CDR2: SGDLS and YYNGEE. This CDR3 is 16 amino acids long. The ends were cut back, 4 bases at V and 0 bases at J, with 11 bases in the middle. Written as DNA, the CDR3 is TGTGCCAGCAGCCCCCAGATCGACTCCTATAATTCACCCCTCCACTTT. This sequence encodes CASSPQIDSYNSPLHF. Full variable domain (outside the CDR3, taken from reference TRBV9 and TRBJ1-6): DSGVTQTPKHLITATGQRVTLRCSPRSGDLSVYWYQQSLDQGLQFLIQYYNGEERAKGNILERFSAQQFPDLHSELNLSSLELGDSALYFCASSPQIDSYNSPLHFGNGTRLTVT.

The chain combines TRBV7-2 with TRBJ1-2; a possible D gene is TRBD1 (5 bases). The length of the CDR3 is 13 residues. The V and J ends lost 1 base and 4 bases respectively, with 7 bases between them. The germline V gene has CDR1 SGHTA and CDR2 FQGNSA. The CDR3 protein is CASSLGQSYGYTF. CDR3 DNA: TGTGCCAGCAGCTTAGGACAGAGCTATGGCTACACCTTC.

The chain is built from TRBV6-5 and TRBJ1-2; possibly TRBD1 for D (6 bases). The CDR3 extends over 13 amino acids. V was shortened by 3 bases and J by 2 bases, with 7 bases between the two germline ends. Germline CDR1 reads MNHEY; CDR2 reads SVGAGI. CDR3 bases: TGTGCCAGCAGTTATCAGGGGAACTATGGCTACACCTTC. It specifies CASSYQGNYGYTF.

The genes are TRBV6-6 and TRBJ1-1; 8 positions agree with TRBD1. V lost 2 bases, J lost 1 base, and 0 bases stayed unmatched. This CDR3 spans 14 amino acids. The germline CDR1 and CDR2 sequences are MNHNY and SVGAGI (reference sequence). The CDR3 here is CASSYQGANTEAFF. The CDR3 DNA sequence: TGTGCCAGCAGTTACCAGGGGGCGAACACTGAAGCTTTCTTT.

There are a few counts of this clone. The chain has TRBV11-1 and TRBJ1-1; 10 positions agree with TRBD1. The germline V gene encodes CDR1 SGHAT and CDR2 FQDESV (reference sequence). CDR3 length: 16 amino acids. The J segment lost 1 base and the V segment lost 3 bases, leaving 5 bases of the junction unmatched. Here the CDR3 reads CASSLTDRGWNTEAFF. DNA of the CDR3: TGTGCCAGCAGCTTGACGGACAGGGGGTGGAACACTGAAGCTTTCTTT. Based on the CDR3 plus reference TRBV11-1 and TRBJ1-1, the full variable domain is EAEVAQSPRYKITEKSQAVAFWCDPISGHATLYWYRQILGQGPELLVQFQDESVVDDSQLPKDRFSAERLKGVDSTLKIQPAELGDSAMYLCASSLTDRGWNTEAFFGQGTRLTVV.

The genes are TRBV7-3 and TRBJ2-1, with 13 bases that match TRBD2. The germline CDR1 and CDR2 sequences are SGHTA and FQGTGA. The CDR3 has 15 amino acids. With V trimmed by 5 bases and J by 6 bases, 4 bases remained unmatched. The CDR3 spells CASSRTSGGANEQFF. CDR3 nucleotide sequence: TGTGCCAGCAGCCGCACTAGCGGGGGGGCCAATGAGCAGTTCTTC.

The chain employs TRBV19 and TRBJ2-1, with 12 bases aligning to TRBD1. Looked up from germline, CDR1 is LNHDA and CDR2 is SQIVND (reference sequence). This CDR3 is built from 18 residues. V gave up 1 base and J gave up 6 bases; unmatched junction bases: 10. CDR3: CASSIAAWDRGRGNEQFF. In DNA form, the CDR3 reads TGTGCCAGTAGTATAGCAGCTTGGGACAGGGGGCGCGGCAATGAGCAGTTCTTC.

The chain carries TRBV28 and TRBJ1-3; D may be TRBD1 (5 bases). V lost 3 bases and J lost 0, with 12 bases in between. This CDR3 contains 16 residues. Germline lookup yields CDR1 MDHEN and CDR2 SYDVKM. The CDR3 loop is CASSLGGTNSGNTIYF. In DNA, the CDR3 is TGTGCCAGCAGTTTGGGGGGGACGAACTCTGGAAACACCATATATTTT.

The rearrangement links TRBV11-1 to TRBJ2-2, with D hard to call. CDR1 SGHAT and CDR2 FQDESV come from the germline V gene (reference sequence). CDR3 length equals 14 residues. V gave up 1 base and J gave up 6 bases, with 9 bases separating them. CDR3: CASSLEVLAGELFF. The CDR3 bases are TGTGCCAGCAGCTTAGAAGTTCTTGCCGGGGAGCTGTTTTTT. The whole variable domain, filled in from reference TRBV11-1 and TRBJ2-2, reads EAEVAQSPRYKITEKSQAVAFWCDPISGHATLYWYRQILGQGPELLVQFQDESVVDDSQLPKDRFSAERLKGVDSTLKIQPAELGDSAMYLCASSLEVLAGELFFGEGSRLTVL.

For the CDR3, the DNA is TGTGCCATCAGTGATGAGGGGGAGGACACAGATACGCAGTATTTT. Translation: CAISDEGEDTDTQYF. The chain uses TRBV10-3 and TRBJ2-3, with D perhaps matching TRBD1 or TRBD2 (6 bases each). V shed 3 bases and J shed 2 bases, with 12 bases lying between them. CDR3 length: 15 amino acids. The germline V gene encodes CDR1 ENHRY and CDR2 SYGVKD.

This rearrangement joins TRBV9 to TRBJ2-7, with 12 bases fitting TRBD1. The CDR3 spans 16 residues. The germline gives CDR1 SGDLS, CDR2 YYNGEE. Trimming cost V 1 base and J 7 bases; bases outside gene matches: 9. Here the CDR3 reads CASSVRPGQGAGEQYF. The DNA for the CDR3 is TGTGCCAGCAGCGTACGTCCGGGACAGGGGGCTGGTGAGCAGTACTTC.

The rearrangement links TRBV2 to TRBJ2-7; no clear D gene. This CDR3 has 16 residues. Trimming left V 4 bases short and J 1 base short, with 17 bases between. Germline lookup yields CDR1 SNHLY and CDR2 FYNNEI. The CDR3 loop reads CASSALGFTTSYEQYF. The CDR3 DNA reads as TGTGCCAGCAGTGCCCTTGGGTTTACGACGTCCTACGAGCAGTACTTC. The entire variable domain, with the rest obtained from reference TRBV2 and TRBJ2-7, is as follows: EPEVTQTPSHQVTQMGQEVILRCVPISNHLYFYWYRQILGQKVEFLVSFYNNEISEKSEIFDDQFSVERPDGSNFTLKIRSTKLEDSAMYFCASSALGFTTSYEQYFGPGTRLTVT.

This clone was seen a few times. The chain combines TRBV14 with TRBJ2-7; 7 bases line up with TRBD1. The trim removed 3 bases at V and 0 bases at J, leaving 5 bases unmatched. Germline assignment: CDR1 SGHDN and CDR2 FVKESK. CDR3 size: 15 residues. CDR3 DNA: TGTGCCAGCAGCCAGTCGACAGGGAACTCCTACGAGCAGTACTTC. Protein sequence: CASSQSTGNSYEQYF.

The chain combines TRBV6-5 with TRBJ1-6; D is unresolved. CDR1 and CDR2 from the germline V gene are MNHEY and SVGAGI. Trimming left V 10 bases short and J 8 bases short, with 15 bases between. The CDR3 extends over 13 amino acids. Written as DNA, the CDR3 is TGTGCCACCTCAAGGGTGCAGGATTCACCCCTCCACTTT. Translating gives CATSRVQDSPLHF.

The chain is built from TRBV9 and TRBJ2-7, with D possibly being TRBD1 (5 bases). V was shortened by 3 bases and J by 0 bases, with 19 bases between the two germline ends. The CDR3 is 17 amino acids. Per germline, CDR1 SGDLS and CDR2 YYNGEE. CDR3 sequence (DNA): TGTGCCAGCAGCGAGGAAGACAGAGATTCTTTCTCCTACGAGCAGTACTTC. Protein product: CASSEEDRDSFSYEQYF.

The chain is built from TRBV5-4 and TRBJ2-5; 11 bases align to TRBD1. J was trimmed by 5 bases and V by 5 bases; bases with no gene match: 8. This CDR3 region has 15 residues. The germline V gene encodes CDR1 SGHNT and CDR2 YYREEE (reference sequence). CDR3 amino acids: CASRSGTGGGETQYF. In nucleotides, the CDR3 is TGTGCCAGCAGATCCGGGACAGGGGGTGGGGAGACCCAGTACTTC. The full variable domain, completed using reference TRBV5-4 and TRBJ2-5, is ETGVTQSPTHLIKTRGQQVTLRCSSQSGHNTVSWYQQALGQGPQFIFQYYREEENGRGNFPPRFSGLQFPNYSSELNVNALELDDSALYLCASRSGTGGGETQYFGPGTRLLVL.

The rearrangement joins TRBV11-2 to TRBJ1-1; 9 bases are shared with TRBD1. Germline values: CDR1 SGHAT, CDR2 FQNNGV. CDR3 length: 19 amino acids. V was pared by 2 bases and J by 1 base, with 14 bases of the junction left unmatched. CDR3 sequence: CASSLFLGQGGSQNTEAFF. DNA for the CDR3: TGTGCCAGCAGCTTATTTTTGGGACAGGGTGGATCTCAGAACACTGAAGCTTTCTTT.

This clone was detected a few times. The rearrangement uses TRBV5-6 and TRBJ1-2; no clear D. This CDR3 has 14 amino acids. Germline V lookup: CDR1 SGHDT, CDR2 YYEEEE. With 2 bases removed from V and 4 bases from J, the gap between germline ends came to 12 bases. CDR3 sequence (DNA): TGTGCCAGCAGCTTAGGTACAGAGGTCTATGGCTACACCTTC. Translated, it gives CASSLGTEVYGYTF.

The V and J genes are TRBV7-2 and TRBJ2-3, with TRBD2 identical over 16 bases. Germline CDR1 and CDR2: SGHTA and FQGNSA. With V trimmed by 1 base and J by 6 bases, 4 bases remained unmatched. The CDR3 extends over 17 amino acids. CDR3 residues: CASSLVGTSGGADTQYF. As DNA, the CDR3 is TGTGCCAGCAGCTTAGTTGGGACTAGCGGGGGGGCTGATACGCAGTATTTT.

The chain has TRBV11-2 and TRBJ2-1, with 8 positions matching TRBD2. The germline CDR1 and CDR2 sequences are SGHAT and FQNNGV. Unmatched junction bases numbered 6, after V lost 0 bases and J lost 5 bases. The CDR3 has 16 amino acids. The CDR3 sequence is CASSLDRRGGHNEQFF. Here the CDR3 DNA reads TGTGCCAGCAGCTTAGATCGTCGCGGGGGGCACAATGAGCAGTTCTTC.

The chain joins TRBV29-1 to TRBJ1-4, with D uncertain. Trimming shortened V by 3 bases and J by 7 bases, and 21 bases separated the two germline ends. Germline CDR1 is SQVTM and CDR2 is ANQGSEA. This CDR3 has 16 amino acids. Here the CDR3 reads CSVELGPGAGAEKLFF. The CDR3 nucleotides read TGCAGCGTTGAGCTCGGGCCCGGCGCCGGTGCTGAAAAACTGTTTTTT.